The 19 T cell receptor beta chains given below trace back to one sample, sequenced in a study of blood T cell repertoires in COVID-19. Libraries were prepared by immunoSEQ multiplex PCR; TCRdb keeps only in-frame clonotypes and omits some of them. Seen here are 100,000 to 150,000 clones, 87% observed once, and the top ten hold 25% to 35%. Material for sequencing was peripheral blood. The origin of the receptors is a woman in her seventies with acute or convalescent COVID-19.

This CDR3 is CASSPGHYNSPLHF. DNA of the CDR3: TGTGCCAGCTCACCGGGACACTATAATTCACCCCTCCACTTT. The chain combines TRBV18 with TRBJ1-6, with D possibly TRBD1 on 6 matching bases. This CDR3 region has 14 residues. Germline V lookup: CDR1 KGHSH, CDR2 LQKENI. Trimming took off 3 bases at V and 3 bases at J, with 6 bases between the two ends.

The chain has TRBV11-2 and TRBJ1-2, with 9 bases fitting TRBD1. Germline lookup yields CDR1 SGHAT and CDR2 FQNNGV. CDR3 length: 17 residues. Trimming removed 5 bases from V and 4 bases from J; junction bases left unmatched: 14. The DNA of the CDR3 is TGTGCCAGCAGCAAACCCTCCCGGGACAGGGCTTTCTATGGCTACACCTTC. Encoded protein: CASSKPSRDRAFYGYTF.

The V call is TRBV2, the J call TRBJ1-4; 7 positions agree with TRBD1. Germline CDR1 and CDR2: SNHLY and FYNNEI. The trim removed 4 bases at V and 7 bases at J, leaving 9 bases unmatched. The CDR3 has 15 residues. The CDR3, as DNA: TGTGCCAGCAGTGCCCGGACAGGCGTTAGTGAAAAACTGTTTTTT. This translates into CASSARTGVSEKLFF.

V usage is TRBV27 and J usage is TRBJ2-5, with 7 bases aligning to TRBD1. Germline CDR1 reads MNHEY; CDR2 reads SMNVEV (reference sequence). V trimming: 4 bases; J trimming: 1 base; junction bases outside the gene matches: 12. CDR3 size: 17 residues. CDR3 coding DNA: TGTGCCAGCAGTTCCCCCCAGGGGGTTGCGTTCCAAGAGACCCAGTACTTC. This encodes CASSSPQGVAFQETQYF.

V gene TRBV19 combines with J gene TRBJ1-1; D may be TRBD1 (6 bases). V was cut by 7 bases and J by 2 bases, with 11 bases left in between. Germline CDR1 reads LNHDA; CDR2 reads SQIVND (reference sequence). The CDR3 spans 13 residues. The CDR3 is CASNLQGNTEAFF. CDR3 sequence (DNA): TGTGCCAGTAACCTACAGGGAAACACTGAAGCTTTCTTT.

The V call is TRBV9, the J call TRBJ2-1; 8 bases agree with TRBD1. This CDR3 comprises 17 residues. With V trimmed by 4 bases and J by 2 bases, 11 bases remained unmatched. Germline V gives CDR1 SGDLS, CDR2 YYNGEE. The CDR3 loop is CASSPPGQGATYNEQFF. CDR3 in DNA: TGTGCCAGCAGCCCACCCGGTCAGGGGGCAACCTACAATGAGCAGTTCTTC.

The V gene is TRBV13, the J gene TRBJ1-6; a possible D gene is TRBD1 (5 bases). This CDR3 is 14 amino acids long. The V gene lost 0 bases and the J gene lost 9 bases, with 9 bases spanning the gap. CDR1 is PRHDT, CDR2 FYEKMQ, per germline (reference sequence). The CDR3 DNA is TGTGCCAGCAGCTTAGGTGGGGGGAGTTCACCCCTCCACTTT. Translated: CASSLGGGSSPLHF.

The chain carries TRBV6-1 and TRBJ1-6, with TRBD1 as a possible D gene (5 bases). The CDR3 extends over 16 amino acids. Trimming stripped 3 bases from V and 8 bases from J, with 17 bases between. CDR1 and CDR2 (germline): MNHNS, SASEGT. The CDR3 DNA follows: TGTGCCAGCAGTGAGTCAATCAGGGTGGCAGATTCACCCCTCCACTTT. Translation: CASSESIRVADSPLHF.

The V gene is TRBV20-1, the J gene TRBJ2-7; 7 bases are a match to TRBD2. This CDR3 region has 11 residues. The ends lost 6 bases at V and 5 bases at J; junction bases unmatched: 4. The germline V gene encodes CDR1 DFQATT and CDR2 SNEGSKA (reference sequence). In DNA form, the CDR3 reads TGCAGTGCCGCCCGGGGGGACGAGCAGTACTTC. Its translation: CSAARGDEQYF.

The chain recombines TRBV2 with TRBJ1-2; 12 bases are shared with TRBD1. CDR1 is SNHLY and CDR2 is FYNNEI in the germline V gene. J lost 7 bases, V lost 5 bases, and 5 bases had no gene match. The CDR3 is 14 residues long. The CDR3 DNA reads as TGTGCCAGCAGTATCGGGACAGGGGGCCGTGGCTACACCTTC. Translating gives CASSIGTGGRGYTF.

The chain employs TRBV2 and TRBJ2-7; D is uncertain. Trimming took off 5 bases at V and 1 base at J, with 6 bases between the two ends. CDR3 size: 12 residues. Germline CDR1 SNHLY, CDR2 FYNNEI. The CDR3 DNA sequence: TGTGCCAGCAGTCAAGTATCCTACGAGCAGTACTTC. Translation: CASSQVSYEQYF.

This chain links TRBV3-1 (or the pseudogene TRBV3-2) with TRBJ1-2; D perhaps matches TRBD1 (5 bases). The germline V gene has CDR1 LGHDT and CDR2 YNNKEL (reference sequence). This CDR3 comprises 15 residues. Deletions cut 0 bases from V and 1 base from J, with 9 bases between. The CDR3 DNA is TGTGCCAGCAGCCAAGAGCGGGGGGGTAACTATGGCTACACCTTC. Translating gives CASSQERGGNYGYTF.

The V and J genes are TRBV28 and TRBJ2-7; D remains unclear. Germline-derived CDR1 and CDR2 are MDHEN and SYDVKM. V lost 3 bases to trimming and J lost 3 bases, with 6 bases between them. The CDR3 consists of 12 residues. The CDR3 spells CASSFGYYEQYF. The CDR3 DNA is TGTGCCAGCAGTTTCGGTTACTACGAGCAGTACTTC.

CDR3 coding DNA: TGTGCCAGCAGCGTATCCGGCGGTACCTCTCCTGTGACCCAGTACTTC. Protein product: CASSVSGGTSPVTQYF. This chain connects TRBV9 to TRBJ2-5; D is undetermined. The CDR3 has 16 residues. The germline V gene has CDR1 SGDLS and CDR2 YYNGEE. V lost 1 base to trimming and J lost 7 bases, with 20 bases between them.

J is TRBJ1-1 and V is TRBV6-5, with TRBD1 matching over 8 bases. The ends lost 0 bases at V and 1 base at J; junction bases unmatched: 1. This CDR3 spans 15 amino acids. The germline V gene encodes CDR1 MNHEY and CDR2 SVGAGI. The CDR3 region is CASSYSDRENTEAFF. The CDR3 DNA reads TGTGCCAGCAGTTACTCGGACAGGGAGAACACTGAAGCTTTCTTT.

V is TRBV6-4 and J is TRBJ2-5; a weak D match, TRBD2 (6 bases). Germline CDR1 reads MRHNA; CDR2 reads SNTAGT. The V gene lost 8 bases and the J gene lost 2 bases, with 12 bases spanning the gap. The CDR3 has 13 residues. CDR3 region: CASACGVQETQYF. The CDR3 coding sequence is TGTGCCAGCGCCTGCGGGGTGCAAGAGACCCAGTACTTC.

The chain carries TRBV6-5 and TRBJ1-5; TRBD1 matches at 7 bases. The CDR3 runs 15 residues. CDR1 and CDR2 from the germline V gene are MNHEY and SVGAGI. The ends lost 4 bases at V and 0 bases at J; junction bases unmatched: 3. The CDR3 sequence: CASSWAGGSNQPQHF. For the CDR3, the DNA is TGTGCCAGCAGTTGGGCAGGGGGTAGCAATCAGCCCCAGCATTTT.

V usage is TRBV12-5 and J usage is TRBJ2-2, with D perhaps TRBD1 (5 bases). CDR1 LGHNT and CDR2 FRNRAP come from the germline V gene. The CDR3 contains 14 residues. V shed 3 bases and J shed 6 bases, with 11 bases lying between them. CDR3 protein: CASGFSEGAGELFF. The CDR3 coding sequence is TGTGCTAGTGGTTTCAGCGAAGGGGCCGGGGAGCTGTTTTTT.

CDR3 region: CASSSRAGANNQPQHF. The CDR3 DNA reads as TGTGCCAGCAGCTCCCGAGCAGGGGCGAACAATCAGCCCCAGCATTTT. V gene TRBV7-3 combines with J gene TRBJ1-5; the D gene is possibly TRBD1 (6 bases). This CDR3 is built from 16 residues. Deletions cut 4 bases from V and 3 bases from J, with 16 bases between. Per the germline V gene, CDR1 is SGHTA and CDR2 is FQGTGA.